This T cell receptor (beta chain) is drawn from a study of control samples from healthy donors and cancer patients. Method: immunoSEQ multiplex PCR; TCRdb's copy keeps in-frame clones and lacks some. The sample comprises around 230,000 clones, over 90% of which are singletons, and around 1.5% rests with the top ten. CDR3 length: 16 amino acids. With 7 bases removed from V and 2 bases from J, the gap between germline ends came to 18 bases. Germline V gives CDR1 LNHDA, CDR2 SQIVND (reference sequence). This TCR was recovered from a man in his fifties or sixties in good health. This chain links TRBV19 with TRBJ2-1; possible D gene TRBD1, 6 bases. The sample was blood. The CDR3 nucleotides are TGTGCCAGTATGAGGGGGACCTTAGGAGCCTACAATGAGCAGTTCTTC. This gives the protein CASMRGTLGAYNEQFF.